This TCR beta chain derives from a study of CD8+CD57+ T cells in acquired aplastic anemia (dated by TCRdb to the late 2010s). Broadly, across the study: DNA extracted from sorted CD4+ and CD8+ cells had a mean of approximately 3.5 ug, with a range of about 0.18 to 27.4 ug. An average of approximately 10 million reads for CD4+ cells and approximately 11 million reads for CD8+ cells was obtained from healthy donor samples.

TCR repertoires of sorted CD4+ and CD8+ blood T cells from severe aplastic anemia patients and healthy subjects were deep-sequenced in the study. Ficoll-Paque density gradient centrifugation was used to isolate peripheral blood mononuclear cells. Before DNA was extracted, CD4+ and CD8+ T cells were sorted using either FACS or magnetic beads. A few counts support this clonotype. Its antigen is currently not known. Base-call qualities are not available, and no considerably larger clone is one nucleotide away. Genomic DNA served as template for TCR beta VDJ combination and CDR3 sequence profiling. An Illumina HiSeq 2000 was used for TCR repertoire sequencing. The study's processing was this. Repertoire assessment relied on Simpson's diversity index, CDR3 size and DJ length profiles, and TRBV/TRBJ rearrangement plots. Whichever DNA sequence was most abundant in the deep sequencing data was defined as the immunodominant clone. CDR3 amino acid sequences were checked for sharing across subjects and were also compared against the VDJdb database and published repertoires. The public reads were quality trimmed at Q25 with fastp and then assembled into clones with MiXCR by TCRdb, keeping productive beta chains. Here each entry gathers all rows of one CDR3 protein and keeps the most common genes and DNA. The V and J calls, along with clone size, are taken from TCRdb and not from the paper's own processing. This sample has hundreds of thousands of distinct CDR3 sequences in its table, and 60% to 80% of those were observed once. The ten most abundant clones make up 4% of the sample.

Taken from the germline V gene, the CDR1 and CDR2 loops are SGHAT and FQNNGV. The CDR3, from cysteine to phenylalanine, totals 14 residues. Of the read, only the CDR3 DNA is kept; its 42 bases are in frame from base 1. Ends trimmed: V by 5 bases, J by 0 bases; bases unmatched to a gene: 4. Results and caveats for the whole study, not just this receptor: Between patients and healthy controls, no significant difference in CD8+ Simpson's diversity was found (P=0.060). Twenty-nine CD8+ CDR3 sequences were found to be shared between patients and controls, but these sequences appeared to be highly expressed in patients and within the immunodominant clones of the patients.

The sample consisted of sorted CD4+, CD8+, or CD8+CD57+ T cells (not recorded which) from PBMCs. This clonotype was obtained from a human donor in good health, serving as a control. The chain is encoded by TRBV11-2 joined to TRBJ2-7; TRBD1 aligns with 7 central bases. The CDR3 sequence is CASSPDRSSYEQYF. The DNA sequence is as follows: TGTGCCAGCAGCCCGGACAGGAGCTCCTACGAGCAGTACTTC.